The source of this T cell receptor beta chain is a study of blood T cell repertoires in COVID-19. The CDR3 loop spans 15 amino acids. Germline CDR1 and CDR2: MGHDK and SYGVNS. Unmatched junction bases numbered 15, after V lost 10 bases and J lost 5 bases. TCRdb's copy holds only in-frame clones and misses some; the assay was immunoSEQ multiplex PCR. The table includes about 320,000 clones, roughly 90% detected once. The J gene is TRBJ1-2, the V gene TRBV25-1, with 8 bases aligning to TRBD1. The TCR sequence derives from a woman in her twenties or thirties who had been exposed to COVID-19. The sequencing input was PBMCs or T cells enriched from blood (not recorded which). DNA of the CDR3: TGTGCCACCAAAACCCCCGGGACAGGCCTATATGGCTACACCTTC. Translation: CATKTPGTGLYGYTF.